These 11 T cell receptor beta chains were sequenced from one sample in a study of T cell responses to AZD1222 COVID-19 vaccine. Repertoires were generated with immunoSEQ multiplex PCR, while TCRdb's copy carries only in-frame clones and drops some. The table has more than 250,000 clones, more than 85% seen once. The starting material was peripheral blood, obtained on day 0 of AZD1222 vaccination. The source of these receptors is an adult in good health.

The J gene is TRBJ1-5, the V gene TRBV7-2; maybe TRBD1 (5 bases). There are 15 residues in the CDR3. Germline V gives CDR1 SGHTA, CDR2 FQGNSA. V lost 1 base and J 0 bases, leaving 7 bases between the germline ends. CDR3 amino acids: CASSLDRLSNQPQHF. Here the CDR3 DNA reads TGTGCCAGCAGCTTAGACAGGCTTAGCAATCAGCCCCAGCATTTT.

V and J are TRBV7-2 and TRBJ2-7, with 9 bases fitting TRBD1. The CDR3 is made up of 15 amino acids. From germline, CDR1 is SGHTA and CDR2 FQGNSA. The V and J ends lost 4 bases and 4 bases, in that order; junction bases with no gene match: 8. This CDR3 is CASSSGTGRTYEQYF. The DNA for the CDR3 is TGTGCCAGCAGCTCCGGGACAGGGAGAACGTACGAGCAGTACTTC.

This rearrangement joins TRBV6-4 to TRBJ2-2; D is tentatively TRBD1 or TRBD2 (5 bases each). The CDR3 is 14 residues long. Trimming shortened V by 10 bases and J by 1 base, and 13 bases separated the two germline ends. Germline V gene sequence: CDR1 MRHNA, CDR2 SNTAGT. CDR3 sequence reads: CATSRDLNTGELFF. CDR3 coding DNA: TGTGCCACTTCCCGGGACCTGAACACCGGGGAGCTGTTTTTT.

V usage is TRBV7-9 and J usage is TRBJ2-5; 8 bases are shared with TRBD2. With V trimmed by 4 bases and J by 1 base, 11 bases remained unmatched. CDR1 is SEHNR, CDR2 FQNEAQ, per germline (reference sequence). This CDR3 region has 17 residues. Written as DNA, the CDR3 is TGTGCCAGCAGCTCTCAACTAGCGGCGAATTTCCAAGAGACCCAGTACTTC. Its protein is CASSSQLAANFQETQYF.

The genes are TRBV9 and TRBJ2-1; TRBD2 aligns across 9 bases. This CDR3 has 15 residues. The ends lost 0 bases at V and 4 bases at J; junction bases unmatched: 2. Germline CDR1 SGDLS, CDR2 YYNGEE. The CDR3 loop reads CASSVGLAEYNEQFF. For the CDR3, the DNA is TGTGCCAGCAGCGTAGGACTAGCGGAGTACAATGAGCAGTTCTTC.

The chain links TRBV13 to TRBJ1-6; D is ambiguous. In germline, CDR1 is PRHDT, CDR2 FYEKMQ (reference sequence). The V end lost 4 bases, the J end lost 7 bases, and 11 bases lay between the germline ends. The length of the CDR3 is 14 residues. The CDR3 protein is CASSYGRRNSPLHF. CDR3 bases: TGTGCCAGCAGCTACGGACGGCGCAATTCACCCCTCCACTTT.

The V call is TRBV7-9, the J call TRBJ2-5; 11 bases line up with TRBD2. The CDR3 contains 15 residues. J gave up 4 bases and V 1 base, and 2 bases lay outside the gene matches. Germline V gives CDR1 SEHNR, CDR2 FQNEAQ (reference sequence). The CDR3, as DNA: TGTGCCAGCAGCTTAGGTAGCGGGGGGGCAGAGACCCAGTACTTC. It is translated as CASSLGSGGAETQYF.

The rearrangement links TRBV6-1 to TRBJ1-2; D unclear. This CDR3 has 12 amino acids. V lost 1 base and J lost 8, with 8 bases in between. The germline gives CDR1 MNHNS, CDR2 SASEGT. This chain's CDR3 is CASSEGEWGYTF. The CDR3 DNA reads TGTGCCAGCAGTGAAGGGGAGTGGGGCTACACCTTC.

This chain connects TRBV4-1 to TRBJ2-7; D remains unclear. The V and J ends lost 4 bases and 7 bases respectively, with 11 bases between them. Germline-derived CDR1 and CDR2 are MGHRA and YSYEKL. The CDR3 consists of 12 residues. The CDR3 coding sequence is TGCGCCAGCAGCCCACCCCTGGGTGAGCAGTACTTC. Encoded protein: CASSPPLGEQYF.

The CDR3 DNA is TGTGCCAGCTCACCCTTCTCCAGGGGAACTGAAGCTTTCTTT. Translation gives CASSPFSRGTEAFF. The J gene is TRBJ1-1, the V gene TRBV18; perhaps TRBD1 as D (6 bases). V was shortened by 3 bases and J by 5 bases, with 13 bases between the two germline ends. CDR1 and CDR2 from the germline V gene are KGHSH and LQKENI. CDR3 size: 14 residues.

This chain joins TRBV28 and TRBJ1-2; D remains unclear. Trimming pared 6 bases from V and 8 bases from J, leaving 7 bases between. Per the germline V gene, CDR1 is MDHEN and CDR2 is SYDVKM. The CDR3 sequence is 10 residues long. The CDR3 DNA sequence: TGTGCCAGCAGGGGTTCCGGCTACACCTTC. Protein sequence: CASRGSGYTF.